Only a few counts were recorded for the clone carrying this TCR beta chain. The authors' processing: Nucleated cell counts were estimated from reference gene primer amplification. The repertoire was sequenced with immunoSEQ multiplex PCR; TCRdb's copy has only in-frame clones and lacks some. That table furnishes V, J and clone size, whereas the DNA furnished D and trimming. This table has fewer than 250,000 clones, 84% appearing once. These data are taken from a study of blood T cell repertoires in COVID-19. Looking at the study overall: PBMCs, B-cell-depleted T cells, or T cells were the source of the cDNA or gDNA that made up the material.

The sequence was obtained from a middle-aged woman who had recovered from COVID-19. The sample was PBMCs or T cells enriched from blood (not recorded which).

The CDR3 region has the DNA TGTGCCAGCAGCTCAGCTAGCGGGGACTACAATGAGCAGTTCTTC. Protein: CASSSASGDYNEQFF. The rearrangement links TRBV5-4 to TRBJ2-1, with 9 bases lining up with TRBD2. Germline CDR1 is SGHNT and CDR2 is YYREEE (reference sequence). The V and J ends lost 3 bases and 3 bases, in that order; junction bases with no gene match: 4. The CDR3 extends over 15 amino acids.